This paragraph covers one TCR beta chain sequence. Its antigen is unidentified. Generated by immunoSEQ multiplex PCR, the TCRdb table keeps only in-frame clones and is missing some. The sample carries more than 2,000,000 clones, more than 80% recorded once. The sample belongs to a study of shared clonotypes between healthy human individuals. V lost 1 base to trimming and J lost 5 bases; unmatched junction nucleotides: 5. The germline V gene has CDR1 LNHNV and CDR2 YYDKDF (reference sequence). The CDR3 runs to 15 residues. The study, taken as a whole, reports: As a rule, naive subsets had a larger estimated richness than memory subsets.

The specimen was naive CD4+ T cells sorted from blood. Subset described: CD45RA+ positively selected. The clonotype was recovered from a man between 18 and 29 years old in good health. The rearrangement joins TRBV15 to TRBJ2-7, with 10 nucleotides matching TRBD2. The CDR3 nucleotides read TGTGCCACCAGCAGAGTGACCCTAGCGGGAGACGAGCAGTACTTC. Translating gives CATSRVTLAGDEQYF. Full variable domain (missing parts from reference TRBV15 and TRBJ2-7): DAMVIQNPRYQVTQFGKPVTLSCSQTLNHNVMYWYQQKSSQAPKLLFHYYDKDFNNEADTPDNFQSRRPNTSFCFLDIRSPGLGDTAMYLCATSRVTLAGDEQYFGPGTRLTVT.